This T cell receptor beta chain derives from a study of response to subunit inactivated influenza vaccine. TCRdb recomputed calls from the RT-PCR reads with MiXCR, one row per CDR3 protein. The data show around 570,000 distinct CDR3 sequences, around 8% seen once. The V gene's germline CDR1 is MDHEN and CDR2 SYDVKM. V lost 4 bases to trimming and J lost 0 bases; unmatched junction nucleotides: 9. The CDR3 has 17 amino acids. J is TRBJ2-3 and V is TRBV28, with 8 nucleotides matching TRBD2. This receptor was identified in a man aged 45-69 years who received an inactivated influenza vaccine. The sequenced sample was PBMCs from blood, obtained around 25 months after vaccination. This CDR3 reads CASSSARASGSTDTQYF. DNA of the CDR3: TGTGCCAGCAGTTCAGCAAGGGCTAGCGGGAGCACAGATACGCAGTATTTT. Full variable domain (rest looked up from reference TRBV28 and TRBJ2-3): DVKVTQSSRYLVKRTGEKVFLECVQDMDHENMFWYRQDPGLGLRLIYFSYDVKMKEKGDIPEGYSVSREKKERFSLILESASTNQTSMYLCASSSARASGSTDTQYFGPGTRLTVL.